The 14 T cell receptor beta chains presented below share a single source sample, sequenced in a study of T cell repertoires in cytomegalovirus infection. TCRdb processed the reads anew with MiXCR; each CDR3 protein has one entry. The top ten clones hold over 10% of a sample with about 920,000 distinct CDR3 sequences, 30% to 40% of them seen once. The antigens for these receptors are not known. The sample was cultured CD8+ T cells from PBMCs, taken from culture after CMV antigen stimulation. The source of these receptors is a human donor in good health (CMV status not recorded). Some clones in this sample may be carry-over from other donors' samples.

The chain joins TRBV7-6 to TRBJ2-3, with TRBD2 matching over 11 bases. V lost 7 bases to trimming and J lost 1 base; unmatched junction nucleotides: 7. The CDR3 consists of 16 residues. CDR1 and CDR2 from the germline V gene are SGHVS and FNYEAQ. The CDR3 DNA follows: TGTGCCAGCACCAAAGAACTAGCGGGGGGCACAGATACGCAGTATTTT. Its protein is CASTKELAGGTDTQYF. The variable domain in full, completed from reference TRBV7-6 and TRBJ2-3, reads GAGVSQSPRYKVTKRGQDVALRCDPISGHVSLYWYRQALGQGPEFLTYFNYEAQQDKSGLPNDRFSAERPEGSISTLTIQRTEQRDSAMYRCASTKELAGGTDTQYFGPGTRLTVL.

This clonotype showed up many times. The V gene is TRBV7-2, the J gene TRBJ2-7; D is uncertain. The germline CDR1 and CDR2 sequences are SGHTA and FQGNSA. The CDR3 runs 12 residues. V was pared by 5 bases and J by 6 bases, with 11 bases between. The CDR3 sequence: CASSGPLGEQYV. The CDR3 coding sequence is TGTGCCAGCAGCGGGCCTCTGGGCGAGCAGTACGTC.

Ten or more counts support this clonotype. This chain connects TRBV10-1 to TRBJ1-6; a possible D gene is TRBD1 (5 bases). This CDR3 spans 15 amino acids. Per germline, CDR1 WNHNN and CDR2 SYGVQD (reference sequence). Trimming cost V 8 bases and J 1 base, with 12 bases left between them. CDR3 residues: CASGEGSSYNSPLHF. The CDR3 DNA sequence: TGCGCCAGCGGCGAGGGGAGTTCCTATAATTCACCCCTCCACTTT.

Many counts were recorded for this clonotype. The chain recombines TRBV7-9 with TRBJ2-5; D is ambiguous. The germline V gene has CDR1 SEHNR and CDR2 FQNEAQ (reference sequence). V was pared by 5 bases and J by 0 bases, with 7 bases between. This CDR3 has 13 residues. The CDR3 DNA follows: TGTGCCAGCAGCCCGCGGTACCAAGAGACCCAGTACTTC. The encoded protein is CASSPRYQETQYF. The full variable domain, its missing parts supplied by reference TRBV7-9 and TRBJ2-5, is DTGVSQNPRHKITKRGQNVTFRCDPISEHNRLYWYRQTLGQGPEFLTYFQNEAQLEKSRLLSDRFSAERPKGSFSTLEIQRTEQGDSAMYLCASSPRYQETQYFGPGTRLLVL.

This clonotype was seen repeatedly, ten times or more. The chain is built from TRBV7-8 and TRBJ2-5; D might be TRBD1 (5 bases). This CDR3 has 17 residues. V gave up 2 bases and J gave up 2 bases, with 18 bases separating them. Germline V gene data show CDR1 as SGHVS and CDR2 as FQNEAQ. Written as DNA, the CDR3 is TGTGCCAGCAGCTTAAGTTTTTCCGGACATTCTCAAGAGACCCAGTACTTC. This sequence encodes CASSLSFSGHSQETQYF.

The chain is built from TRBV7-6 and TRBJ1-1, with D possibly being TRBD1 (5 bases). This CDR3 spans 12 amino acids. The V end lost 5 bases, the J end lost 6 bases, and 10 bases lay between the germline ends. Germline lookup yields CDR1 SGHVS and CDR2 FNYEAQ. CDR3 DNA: TGTGCCAGCAGCCACCAAGGGGCTGAAGCTTTCTTT. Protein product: CASSHQGAEAFF.

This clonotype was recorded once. The CDR3 loop is CASRMGLAMDEQFF. The CDR3 DNA sequence: TGTGCCAGCCGCATGGGACTAGCTATGGATGAGCAGTTCTTC. The chain carries TRBV27 and TRBJ2-1; TRBD2 agrees at 9 bases. The CDR3 spans 14 residues. Germline loops: CDR1 MNHEY, CDR2 SMNVEV (reference sequence). V shed 8 bases and J 8 bases; nucleotides not matched to a gene: 10.

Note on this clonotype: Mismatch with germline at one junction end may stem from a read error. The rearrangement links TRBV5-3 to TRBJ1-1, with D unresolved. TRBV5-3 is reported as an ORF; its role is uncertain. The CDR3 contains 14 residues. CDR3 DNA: TGTGCCAGCAGCTTGAGGGAGACGAACACTGAAGCTTTCTTT. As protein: CASSLRETNTEAFF.

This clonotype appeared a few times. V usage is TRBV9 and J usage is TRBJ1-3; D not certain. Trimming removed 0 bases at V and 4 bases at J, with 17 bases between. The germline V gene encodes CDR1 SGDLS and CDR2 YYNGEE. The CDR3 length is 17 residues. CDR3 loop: CASSVDEGPGYGNTIYF. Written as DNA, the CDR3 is TGTGCCAGCAGCGTAGACGAAGGCCCGGGGTACGGAAACACCATATATTTT.

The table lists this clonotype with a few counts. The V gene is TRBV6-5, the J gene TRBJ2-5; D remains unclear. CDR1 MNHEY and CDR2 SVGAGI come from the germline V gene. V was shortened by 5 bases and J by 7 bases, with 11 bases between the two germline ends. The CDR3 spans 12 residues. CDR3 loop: CASSHPSGTQYF. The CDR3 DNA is TGTGCCAGCAGTCACCCTTCGGGGACCCAGTACTTC.

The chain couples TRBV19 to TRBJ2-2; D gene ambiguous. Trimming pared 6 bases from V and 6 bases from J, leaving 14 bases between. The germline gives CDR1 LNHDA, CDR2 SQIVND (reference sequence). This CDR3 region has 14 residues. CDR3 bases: TGTGCCAGTAGGGCCAGGAGTTTATCCGGGGAGCTGTTTTTT. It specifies CASRARSLSGELFF.

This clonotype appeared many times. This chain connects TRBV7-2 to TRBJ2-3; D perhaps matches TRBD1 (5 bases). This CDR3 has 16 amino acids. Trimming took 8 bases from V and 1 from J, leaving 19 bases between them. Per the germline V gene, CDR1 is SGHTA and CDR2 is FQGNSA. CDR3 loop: CASAPYPWGGTDTQYF. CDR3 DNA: TGTGCCAGCGCCCCCTACCCCTGGGGCGGCACAGATACGCAGTATTTT.

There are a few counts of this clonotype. The CDR3, as DNA: TGCGCCAGCACCCTTAGCGGGGGGGCTTCCACAGATACGCAGTATTTT. This encodes CASTLSGGASTDTQYF. The rearrangement joins TRBV4-1 to TRBJ2-3; 11 bases map to TRBD2. The CDR3 contains 16 residues. CDR1 and CDR2 (germline): MGHRA, YSYEKL. J gave up 2 bases and V 7 bases, and 8 bases lay outside the gene matches.

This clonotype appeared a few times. CDR3 in amino acids: CASSPGFPMGNTEAFF. CDR3 DNA: TGTGCCAGCAGCCCAGGTTTCCCGATGGGGAACACTGAAGCTTTCTTT. The chain carries TRBV7-9 and TRBJ1-1; D not resolved. Trimming pared 5 bases from V and 1 base from J, leaving 17 bases between. The CDR3 extends over 16 amino acids. Germline V gene lookup returns CDR1 SEHNR and CDR2 FQNEAQ (reference sequence).